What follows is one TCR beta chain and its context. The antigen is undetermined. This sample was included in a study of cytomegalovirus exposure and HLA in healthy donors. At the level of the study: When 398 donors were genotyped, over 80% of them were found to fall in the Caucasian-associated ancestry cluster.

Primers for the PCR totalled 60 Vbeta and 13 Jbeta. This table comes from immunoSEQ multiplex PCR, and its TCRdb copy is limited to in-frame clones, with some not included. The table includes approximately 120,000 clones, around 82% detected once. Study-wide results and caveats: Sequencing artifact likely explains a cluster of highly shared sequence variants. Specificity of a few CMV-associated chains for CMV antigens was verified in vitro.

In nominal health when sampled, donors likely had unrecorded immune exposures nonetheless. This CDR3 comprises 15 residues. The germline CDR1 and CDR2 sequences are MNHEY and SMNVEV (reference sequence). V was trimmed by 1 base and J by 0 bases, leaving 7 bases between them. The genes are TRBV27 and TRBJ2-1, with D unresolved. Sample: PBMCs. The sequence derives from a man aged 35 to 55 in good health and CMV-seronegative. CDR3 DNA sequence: TGTGCCAGCAGTTTATTTCCAGGCTCCTACAATGAGCAGTTCTTC. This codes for CASSLFPGSYNEQFF.